The 8 T cell receptor beta chains below all came from one sample that was sequenced in a study of T-cell reconstitution after alpha-beta-depleted transplantation in children. Preparation of the TCRbeta library involved a method that used unique molecular identifiers. TCRdb reprocessed the PCR reads via MiXCR and lists one record per CDR3 protein. The table lists 140,000 or so distinct CDR3 sequences, around 9% of them singletons. The sequencing here drew on PBMCs, mostly from graft donor cells, taken 180 days after TCRalphabeta/CD19-depleted stem cell transplant. The receptor source for this set is a female patient between 2 and 10 years old who had a stem cell transplant for congenital amegakaryocytic thrombocytopenia, so the T cells may come from the graft donor.

The CDR3 DNA reads as TGTGCCAGCAGCTTAGTCCGGTGGCACGAGACCCAGTACTTC. Protein sequence: CASSLVRWHETQYF. The V gene is TRBV7-8, the J gene TRBJ2-5; D not resolved. Trimming took 1 base from V and 5 from J, leaving 11 bases between them. Germline V gene sequence: CDR1 SGHVS, CDR2 FQNEAQ. The CDR3 spans 14 residues.

This clonotype was counted ten times or more. This rearrangement joins TRBV11-2 to TRBJ2-1; 10 bases line up with TRBD2. The CDR3 extends over 17 amino acids. Germline V gene lookup returns CDR1 SGHAT and CDR2 FQNNGV. V lost 5 bases and J lost 1; bases outside the gene matches: 8. The chain's CDR3 is CASSKGTSDLSYNEQFF. The CDR3 bases are TGTGCCAGCAGCAAGGGGACTAGCGACTTGTCCTACAATGAGCAGTTCTTC.

This clonotype was found many times. V and J are TRBV5-1 and TRBJ2-1; D may match TRBD1 or TRBD2 (5 bases each). CDR3 length: 15 residues. Trimming removed 0 bases at V and 6 bases at J, with 13 bases between. CDR1 is SGHRS, CDR2 YFSETQ, per germline. CDR3 DNA sequence: TGCGCCAGCAGCTTGGGGGGGAATCGTCTCAATGAGCAGTTCTTC. This sequence encodes CASSLGGNRLNEQFF.

This clonotype showed up many times. The chain carries TRBV20-1 and TRBJ1-2, with a possible D match to TRBD1 (6 bases). CDR1 is DFQATT and CDR2 is SNEGSKA in the germline V gene (reference sequence). V gave up 6 bases and J gave up 5 bases, with 16 bases separating them. CDR3 length: 13 amino acids. The CDR3 region is CSALQGDEYGYTF. DNA for the CDR3: TGCAGTGCCCTACAGGGAGACGAATATGGCTACACCTTC.

This clonotype was found many times. The rearrangement links TRBV24-1 to TRBJ2-1, with TRBD2 matching 7 bases. Germline V gene data show CDR1 as KGHDR and CDR2 as SFDVKD. Germline trimming cut 7 bases from V and 10 bases from J; bases unmatched to any gene: 15. The CDR3 has 15 residues. CDR3 in DNA: TGTGCCACCAGCTTTCGAGGGAGGGCCTCCGGGGAGCAGTTCTTC. Protein: CATSFRGRASGEQFF.

This clonotype was counted at least ten times. CDR3 in DNA: TGTGCCAGCAGCGTAGGGGACAACTTTTCCCCTGAAGCTTTCTTT. Translation gives CASSVGDNFSPEAFF. This sequence joins TRBV9 and TRBJ1-1; D might be TRBD1 (6 bases). This CDR3 contains 15 residues. Looked up from germline, CDR1 is SGDLS and CDR2 is YYNGEE. The germline V and J ends were trimmed by 0 bases and 6 bases, with 15 bases remaining between them.

This clonotype appeared many times. The chain couples TRBV5-5 to TRBJ2-7; 9 bases are a match to TRBD1. This CDR3 comprises 14 residues. The V gene end was trimmed by 2 bases and the J gene end by 2 bases; junction bases not matched to a gene: 2. Germline CDR1 reads SGHKS; CDR2 reads YYEKEE (reference sequence). In DNA, the CDR3 is TGTGCCAGCAGCTTCAGACAGGGGGCCTACGAGCAGTACTTC. Translated: CASSFRQGAYEQYF. Full variable domain (remainder filled in from reference TRBV5-5 and TRBJ2-7): DAGVTQSPTHLIKTRGQQVTLRCSPISGHKSVSWYQQVLGQGPQFIFQYYEKEERGRGNFPDRFSARQFPNYSSELNVNALLLGDSALYLCASSFRQGAYEQYFGPGTRLTVT.

In this sample, this clonotype turned up many times. CDR3 in amino acids: CSASWALGTQYF. CDR3 sequence (DNA): TGCAGTGCTAGCTGGGCGCTGGGTACGCAGTATTTT. This chain joins TRBV20-1 and TRBJ2-3; D remains ambiguous. Germline assignment: CDR1 DFQATT and CDR2 SNEGSKA (reference sequence). CDR3 length: 12 residues. Trimming took 3 bases from V and 8 from J, leaving 12 bases between them.